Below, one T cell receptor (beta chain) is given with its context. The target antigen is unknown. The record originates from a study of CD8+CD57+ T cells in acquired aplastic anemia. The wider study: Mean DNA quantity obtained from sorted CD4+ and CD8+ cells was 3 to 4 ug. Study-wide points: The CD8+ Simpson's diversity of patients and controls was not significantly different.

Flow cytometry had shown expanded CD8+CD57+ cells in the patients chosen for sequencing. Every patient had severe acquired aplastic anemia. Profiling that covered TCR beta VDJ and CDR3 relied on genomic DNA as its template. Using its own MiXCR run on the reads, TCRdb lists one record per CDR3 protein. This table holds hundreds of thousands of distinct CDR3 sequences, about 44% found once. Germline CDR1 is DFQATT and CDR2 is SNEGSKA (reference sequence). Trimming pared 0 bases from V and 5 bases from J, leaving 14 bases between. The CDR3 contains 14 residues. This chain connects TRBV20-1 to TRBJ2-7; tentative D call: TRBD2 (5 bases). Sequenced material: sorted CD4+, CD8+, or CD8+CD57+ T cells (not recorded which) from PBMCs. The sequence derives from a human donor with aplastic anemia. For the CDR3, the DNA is TGCAGTGCTAGAGATGGTGTGAGGGCGGACGAGCAGTACTTC. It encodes CSARDGVRADEQYF.